The 7 T cell receptor beta chains reported below all come from one sample, sequenced in a study of T cells in Graves' hyperthyroidism and ophthalmopathy. RNA transcripts served as the template for amplifying TCR beta CDR3 regions. Primed by the HTBI set, a first-round RT-PCR was run on the TCR CDR3. Via MiXCR, TCRdb re-called the multiplex PCR reads, giving one row per CDR3 protein. The sample has about 480,000 distinct CDR3 sequences, around an eighth seen once. Material for sequencing was blood. Every receptor here comes from a woman under 30 with Graves' hyperthyroidism.

V gene TRBV6-1 combines with J gene TRBJ2-1; 9 nucleotides align to TRBD1. The CDR3 consists of 15 residues. CDR1 is MNHNS and CDR2 is SASEGT in the germline V gene. The ends lost 6 bases at V and 3 bases at J; junction bases unmatched: 6. The CDR3 loop reads CASRSQGAIYNEQFF. Here the CDR3 DNA reads TGTGCCAGCAGATCACAGGGGGCTATCTACAATGAGCAGTTCTTC.

This clonotype was seen more than once but under ten times. The chain carries TRBV7-3 and TRBJ1-1, with TRBD1 as a possible D gene (5 bases). V lost 5 bases and J lost 4, with 14 bases in between. CDR1 and CDR2 (germline): SGHTA, FQGTGA. CDR3 length: 14 amino acids. The CDR3 DNA reads TGTGCCAGCAGCCTGTCAGGGTCTGGCACTGAAGCTTTCTTT. Translated: CASSLSGSGTEAFF.

The chain joins TRBV7-9 to TRBJ1-1; 7 bases agree with TRBD1. Germline loops: CDR1 SEHNR, CDR2 FQNEAQ (reference sequence). This CDR3 has 15 amino acids. The ends lost 4 bases at V and 1 base at J; junction bases unmatched: 6. CDR3 nucleotides: TGTGCCAGCAGCTCCAGGGGGGGGGCGAACACTGAAGCTTTCTTT. It is translated as CASSSRGGANTEAFF.

Many counts were recorded for this clonotype. V gene TRBV6-1 combines with J gene TRBJ2-1; the match to TRBD1 covers 9 bases. After removal of 4 bases from V and 6 bases from J, the junction contained 7 bases not matched to a gene. The CDR3 is 15 residues long. The germline gives CDR1 MNHNS, CDR2 SASEGT. This chain's CDR3 is CASSGTGTGTNEQFF. CDR3 coding DNA: TGTGCCAGCAGTGGAACCGGGACAGGGACCAATGAGCAGTTCTTC.

The V call is TRBV13, the J call TRBJ1-1; D might be TRBD1 (5 bases). V lost 2 bases and J lost 7, with 17 bases in between. The germline gives CDR1 PRHDT, CDR2 FYEKMQ (reference sequence). The CDR3 extends over 15 amino acids. The CDR3 sequence: CASSLKGVRGGEAFF. CDR3 nucleotide sequence: TGTGCCAGCAGCTTAAAGGGAGTGAGGGGTGGTGAAGCTTTCTTT.

This clonotype was observed many times. V usage is TRBV27 and J usage is TRBJ1-1; D is perhaps TRBD1 (5 bases). CDR1 and CDR2 (germline): MNHEY, SMNVEV (reference sequence). The CDR3 runs 14 residues. Trimming took off 8 bases at V and 4 bases at J, with 17 bases between the two ends. The CDR3, as DNA: TGTGCCAGCTATACCTCAAGGGGTAGCACTGAAGCTTTCTTT. It specifies CASYTSRGSTEAFF.

In this sample, this clonotype turned up a few times. The rearrangement links TRBV4-2 to TRBJ2-3; 7 bases line up with TRBD2. V dropped 0 bases and J dropped 5; count of bases not matched to a gene: 11. The germline V gene encodes CDR1 LGHNA and CDR2 YNFKEQ. This CDR3 spans 17 amino acids. The CDR3 region is CASSQDPAGWKGDTQYF. The CDR3 bases are TGTGCCAGCAGCCAAGATCCAGCGGGATGGAAGGGAGATACGCAGTATTTT.